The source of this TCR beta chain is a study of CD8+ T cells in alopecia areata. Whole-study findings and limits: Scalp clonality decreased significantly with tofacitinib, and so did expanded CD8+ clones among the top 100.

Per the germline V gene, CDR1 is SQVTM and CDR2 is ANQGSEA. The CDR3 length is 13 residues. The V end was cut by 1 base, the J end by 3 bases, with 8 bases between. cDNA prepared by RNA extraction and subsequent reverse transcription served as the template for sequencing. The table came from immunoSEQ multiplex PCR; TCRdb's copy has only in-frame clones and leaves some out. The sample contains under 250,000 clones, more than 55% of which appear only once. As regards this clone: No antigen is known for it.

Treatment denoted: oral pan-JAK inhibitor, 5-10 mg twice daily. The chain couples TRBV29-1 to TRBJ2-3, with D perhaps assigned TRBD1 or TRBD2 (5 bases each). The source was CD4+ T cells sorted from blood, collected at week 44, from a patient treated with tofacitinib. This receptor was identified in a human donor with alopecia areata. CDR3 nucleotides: TGCAGCGTTGAAGTATGGGGGACAGATACGCAGTATTTT. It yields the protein CSVEVWGTDTQYF.